The next 17 T cell receptor beta chains were all read from a single sample in a study of OX40 agonist ivuxolimab in advanced cancers. Clones were sequenced by immunoSEQ multiplex PCR, and TCRdb holds only the in-frame ones, with some missing. The sample yields roughly 7,000 clones, about two thirds seen once. Sample: CD4+ or CD8+ T cells sorted from blood, taken in a trial of the OX40 agonist ivuxolimab. These receptors were obtained from an adult with an advanced solid tumor such as melanoma, head and neck, liver or kidney cancer.

This clone turned up a few times. The V gene is TRBV7-2, the J gene TRBJ2-3; 11 positions agree with TRBD2. V dropped 4 bases and J dropped 0; count of bases not matched to a gene: 6. The germline V gene has CDR1 SGHTA and CDR2 FQGNSA. The CDR3 is 17 residues long. The CDR3 coding sequence is TGTGCCAGCAGCTCCCCGACTAGCGGGACTAGCACAGATACGCAGTATTTT. Translated: CASSSPTSGTSTDTQYF.

This chain uses TRBV27 with TRBJ2-2; D is possibly TRBD1 (5 bases). The ends were cut back, 5 bases at V and 4 bases at J, with 11 bases in the middle. Germline V gene data show CDR1 as MNHEY and CDR2 as SMNVEV (reference sequence). The CDR3 covers 14 residues. As DNA, the CDR3 is TGTGCCAGCAGTAAAGGGGTGAGCACCGGGGAGCTGTTTTTT. Residues: CASSKGVSTGELFF.

This clone appeared once. The V call is TRBV27, the J call TRBJ1-6, with D maybe TRBD1 (6 bases). This CDR3 contains 14 residues. In germline, CDR1 is MNHEY, CDR2 SMNVEV (reference sequence). V was shortened by 8 bases and J by 10 bases, with 18 bases between the two germline ends. This chain's CDR3 is CASGQRGAYSPLHF. DNA of the CDR3: TGTGCCAGCGGACAAAGGGGGGCCTACTCACCCCTCCACTTT.

The CDR3 nucleotides read TGTGCCAGCAGCACCCTCACCCTAGCCAAAAACATTCAGTACTTC. This gives the protein CASSTLTLAKNIQYF. J is TRBJ2-4 and V is TRBV11-1; D is unclear. Germline lookup yields CDR1 SGHAT and CDR2 FQDESV (reference sequence). Trimming took off 5 bases at V and 0 bases at J, with 11 bases between the two ends. The CDR3 length is 15 residues.

The rearrangement links TRBV27 to TRBJ2-1, with D tentatively TRBD2 (5 bases). The germline V gene has CDR1 MNHEY and CDR2 SMNVEV (reference sequence). There are 16 residues in the CDR3. Trimming took 7 bases from V and 0 from J, leaving 16 bases between them. The CDR3, as DNA: TGTGCCAGCAAACTAGTCCCCACAAGCTCCTACAATGAGCAGTTCTTC. Translating gives CASKLVPTSSYNEQFF.

Written as DNA, the CDR3 is TGCGCCAGCAGCCCCGGGACTAGCGGAACGTACGAGCAGTACTTC. Its protein is CASSPGTSGTYEQYF. The rearrangement uses TRBV5-1 and TRBJ2-7; 11 bases map to TRBD2. The V gene end was trimmed by 4 bases and the J gene end by 4 bases; junction bases not matched to a gene: 7. The CDR3 length is 15 residues. Germline V gives CDR1 SGHRS, CDR2 YFSETQ. Based on the CDR3 plus reference TRBV5-1 and TRBJ2-7, the full variable domain is KAGVTQTPRYLIKTRGQQVTLSCSPISGHRSVSWYQQTPGQGLQFLFEYFSETQRNKGNFPGRFSGRQFSNSRSEMNVSTLELGDSALYLCASSPGTSGTYEQYFGPGTRLTVT.

This clone was counted between two and nine times. V gene TRBV6-6 combines with J gene TRBJ1-5; D ambiguous. CDR1 is MNHNY, CDR2 SVGAGI, per germline (reference sequence). V was clipped by 7 bases and J by 0 bases, with 13 bases between them. The CDR3 spans 15 residues. CDR3 sequence reads: CASTPRTGSNQPQHF. In DNA form, the CDR3 reads TGTGCCAGCACCCCCCGTACCGGTAGCAATCAGCCCCAGCATTTT.

V and J are TRBV4-2 and TRBJ2-2; a possible D gene is TRBD2 (6 bases). The germline CDR1 and CDR2 sequences are LGHNA and YNFKEQ. V shed 1 base and J shed 5 bases, with 14 bases lying between them. This CDR3 has 16 amino acids. CDR3 in DNA: TGTGCCAGCAGCCAAGTAGGAGGGTACGAGACCGGGGAGCTGTTTTTT. This translates into CASSQVGGYETGELFF.

The chain couples TRBV6-5 to TRBJ1-2, with D hard to call. Germline CDR1 is MNHEY and CDR2 is SVGAGI. The ends were cut back, 1 base at V and 3 bases at J, with 15 bases in the middle. The CDR3 has 16 amino acids. The chain's CDR3 is CASSYYDGDIDYGYTF. The CDR3 coding sequence is TGTGCCAGCAGTTACTACGACGGTGACATAGACTATGGCTACACCTTC.

The rearrangement uses TRBV28 and TRBJ1-2; a possible D gene is TRBD1 (6 bases). V was shortened by 1 base and J by 6 bases, with 15 bases between the two germline ends. This CDR3 is 15 amino acids long. The germline V gene has CDR1 MDHEN and CDR2 SYDVKM. The CDR3 nucleotides are TGTGCCAGCAGTTTATTTAGCACAGGGTTGGATGGCTACACCTTC. It is translated as CASSLFSTGLDGYTF.

This chain connects TRBV5-1 to TRBJ2-1; D call uncertain. The CDR3 is 13 amino acids. V lost 7 bases and J lost 2, with 10 bases in between. CDR1 is SGHRS, CDR2 YFSETQ, per germline. CDR3 loop: CASRVYAYNEQFF. For the CDR3, the DNA is TGCGCCAGCCGGGTTTATGCCTACAATGAGCAGTTCTTC.

The chain has TRBV27 and TRBJ2-3; no clear D gene. V was shortened by 6 bases and J by 0 bases, with 10 bases between the two germline ends. The germline gives CDR1 MNHEY, CDR2 SMNVEV (reference sequence). The CDR3 is 14 amino acids. The CDR3 nucleotides are TGTGCCAGCAGCGCCAGATCTAGCACAGATACGCAGTATTTT. Protein: CASSARSSTDTQYF.

The genes are TRBV5-1 and TRBJ2-7; no firm D call. With 3 bases removed from V and 0 bases from J, the gap between germline ends came to 4 bases. This CDR3 is 12 amino acids long. Looked up from germline, CDR1 is SGHRS and CDR2 is YFSETQ. The CDR3 nucleotides are TGCGCCAGCAGCTACCGCTCCTACGAGCAGTACTTC. The encoded protein is CASSYRSYEQYF.

The gene calls are TRBV5-1 and TRBJ2-7, with D tentatively TRBD1 or TRBD2 (5 bases each). CDR1 and CDR2 (germline): SGHRS, YFSETQ. The CDR3 sequence is 14 residues long. Trimming left V 4 bases short and J 2 bases short, with 13 bases between. In nucleotides, the CDR3 is TGCGCCAGCAGCCCCGGGACCGACGCCTACGAGCAGTACTTC. Its translation is CASSPGTDAYEQYF.

Worth noting for this clone: Germline is not matched at one junction end, which may reflect a read error. CDR3 nucleotides: TGTGCTAGCAGCCCGAGGCCAGGGGGATCCTACGAGCAGTACTTC. It specifies CASSPRPGGSYEQYF. This chain links TRBV7-7 with TRBJ2-7; 7 bases align to TRBD1. Germline CDR1 reads SSHAT; CDR2 reads FNYEAQ (reference sequence). The CDR3 extends over 15 amino acids. Full variable domain (outside the CDR3, taken from reference TRBV7-7 and TRBJ2-7): GAGVSQSPRYKVTKRGQDVTLRCDPISSHATLYWYQQALGQGPEFLTYFNYEAQPDKSGLPSDRFSAERPEGSISTLTIQRTEQRDSAMYRCASSPRPGGSYEQYFGPGTRLTVT.

The chain couples TRBV6-5 to TRBJ1-2; possible D gene TRBD1, 5 bases. The CDR3 consists of 13 residues. Per the germline V gene, CDR1 is MNHEY and CDR2 is SVGAGI. The V end was cut by 6 bases, the J end by 3 bases, with 11 bases between. CDR3 DNA: TGTGCCAGCAGCCCCGACAGTTACTATGGCTACACCTTC. This gives the protein CASSPDSYYGYTF.

This chain links TRBV9 with TRBJ2-1, with D possibly TRBD1 on 6 matching bases. From germline, CDR1 is SGDLS and CDR2 YYNGEE. V was clipped by 4 bases and J by 1 base, with 12 bases between them. CDR3 length: 15 amino acids. CDR3 in amino acids: CASSSVGGSYNEQFF. As DNA, the CDR3 is TGTGCCAGCAGCTCCGTAGGGGGATCCTACAATGAGCAGTTCTTC. Combining the CDR3 with reference TRBV9 and TRBJ2-1 gives the whole variable domain DSGVTQTPKHLITATGQRVTLRCSPRSGDLSVYWYQQSLDQGLQFLIQYYNGEERAKGNILERFSAQQFPDLHSELNLSSLELGDSALYFCASSSVGGSYNEQFFGPGTRLTVL.